What follows is one TCR beta chain and its context. The target antigen is unknown. PCR was performed using 60 Vbeta and 13 Jbeta primers. Clones were read by immunoSEQ multiplex PCR, and TCRdb kept only the in-frame ones, dropping some. This sample's table reports fewer than 35,000 clones. These data originate in a study of cytomegalovirus exposure and HLA in healthy donors. Study as a whole: A prior analysis found 95 million to 140 million unique TCR beta sequences from around 180 million T cells. Whole-study findings and limits: Follow-up analysis seemed to connect common viral pathogens with several of the most significant clusters identified. About 87% or about 30% of the time was how often most TCR beta V segments were productive, according to an earlier analysis. A later analysis reportedly identified an Asian-associated ancestry cluster as carrying fewer N-insertions than the roughly 670-donor mean.

This receptor was identified in a female donor in good health and CMV-seronegative. The specimen sequenced was PBMCs.

The CDR3 region is CASSAQISNTIYF. The DNA for the CDR3 is TGTGCCAGCAGTGCACAGATCTCAAACACCATATATTTT. The chain joins TRBV2 to TRBJ1-3; no clear D gene. The CDR3 loop spans 13 amino acids. Trimming cost V 4 bases and J 6 bases, with 10 bases left between them. Germline CDR1 and CDR2: SNHLY and FYNNEI. Full variable domain (missing parts from reference TRBV2 and TRBJ1-3): EPEVTQTPSHQVTQMGQEVILRCVPISNHLYFYWYRQILGQKVEFLVSFYNNEISEKSEIFDDQFSVERPDGSNFTLKIRSTKLEDSAMYFCASSAQISNTIYFGEGSWLTVV.